In its sample, the clone carrying this T cell receptor beta chain was seen many times. The antigen is unknown. From genomic DNA, TCR beta CDR3 was amplified by two-round multiplex PCR. First-round PCR used primers specific to each TRBV and TRBJ gene. TCRdb re-called the multiplex PCR reads with MiXCR, one entry per CDR3 protein. Here the sample spans over 9,000 distinct CDR3 sequences, around 40% being singletons. Peripheral blood, in approximately 5.8-milliliter volumes, was drawn at each of two time points. V lost 0 bases and J lost 5, with 25 bases in between. The CDR3 sequence is 18 residues long. Germline V gene data show CDR1 as SQVTM and CDR2 as ANQGSEA. This entry belongs to a study of prognosis after radiotherapy for stage I lung cancer. Overall study: As radiotherapy, SBRT was administered in 3 to 5 fractions with a biologically effective dose of at least 100 Gy. Study conclusions and caveats: It is unknown whether the expanded TCR clones recognize the tumor.

Source: PBMCs, taken before or after stereotactic body radiation therapy (not recorded which). The clonotype was recovered from a donor aged 50 or older with non-small cell lung cancer. The chain recombines TRBV29-1 with TRBJ2-5; D possibly corresponds to TRBD2 (7 bases). CDR3 sequence (DNA): TGCAGCGTTGAAGAACGTTCGGCGGGGGCGGGCCTAGTTGAGACCCAGTACTTC. Its protein product is CSVEERSAGAGLVETQYF.